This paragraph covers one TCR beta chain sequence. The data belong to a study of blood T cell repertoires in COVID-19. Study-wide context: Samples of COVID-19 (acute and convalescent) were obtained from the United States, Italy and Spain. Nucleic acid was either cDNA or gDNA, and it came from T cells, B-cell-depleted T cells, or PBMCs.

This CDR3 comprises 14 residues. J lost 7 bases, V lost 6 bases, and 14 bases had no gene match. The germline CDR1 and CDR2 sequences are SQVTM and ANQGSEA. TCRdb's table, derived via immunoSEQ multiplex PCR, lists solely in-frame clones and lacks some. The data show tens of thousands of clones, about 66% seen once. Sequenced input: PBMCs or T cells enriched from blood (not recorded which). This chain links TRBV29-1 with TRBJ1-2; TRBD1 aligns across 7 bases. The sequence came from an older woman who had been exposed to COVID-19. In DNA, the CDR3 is TGCAGCGTGCCTACAGGGGAATCAACGGGTGGCTACACCTTC. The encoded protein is CSVPTGESTGGYTF.